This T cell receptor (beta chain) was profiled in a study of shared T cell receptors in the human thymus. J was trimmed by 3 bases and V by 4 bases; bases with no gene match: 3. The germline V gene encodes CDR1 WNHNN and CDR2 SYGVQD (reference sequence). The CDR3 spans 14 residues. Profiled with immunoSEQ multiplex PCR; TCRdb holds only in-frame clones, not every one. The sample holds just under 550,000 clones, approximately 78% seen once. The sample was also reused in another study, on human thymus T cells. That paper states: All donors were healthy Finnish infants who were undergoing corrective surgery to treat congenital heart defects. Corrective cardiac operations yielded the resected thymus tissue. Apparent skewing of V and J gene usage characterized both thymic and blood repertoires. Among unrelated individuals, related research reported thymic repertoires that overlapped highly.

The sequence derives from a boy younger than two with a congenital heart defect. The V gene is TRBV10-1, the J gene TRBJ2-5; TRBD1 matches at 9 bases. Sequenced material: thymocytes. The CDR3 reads CASSVGTGKETQYF. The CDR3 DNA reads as TGCGCCAGCAGTGTGGGGACAGGGAAAGAGACCCAGTACTTC.